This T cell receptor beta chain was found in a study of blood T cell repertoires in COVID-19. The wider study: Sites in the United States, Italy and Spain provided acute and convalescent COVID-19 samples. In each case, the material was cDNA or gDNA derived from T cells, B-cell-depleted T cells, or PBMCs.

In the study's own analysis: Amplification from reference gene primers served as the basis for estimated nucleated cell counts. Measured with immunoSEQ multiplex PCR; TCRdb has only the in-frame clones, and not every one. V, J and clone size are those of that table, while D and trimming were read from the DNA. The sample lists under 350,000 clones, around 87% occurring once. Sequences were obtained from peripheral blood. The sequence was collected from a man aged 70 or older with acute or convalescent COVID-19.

As DNA, the CDR3 is TGTGCCAGCAGTCCCGGGACAGGGGAAGCTTTCTTT. Amino acid sequence: CASSPGTGEAFF. This sequence joins TRBV28 and TRBJ1-1; 9 bases match TRBD1. The CDR3 has 12 residues. V lost 5 bases, J lost 8 bases, and 3 bases stayed unmatched. The germline V gene has CDR1 MDHEN and CDR2 SYDVKM.